This T cell receptor (beta chain) was identified in a study of memory CD4+ T cells and cytomegalovirus serostatus. Regarding the study as a whole: CD4+ memory repertoires contained about two fifths of the 164 reported CMV TCRbeta sequences.

Comment on this clone: The antigen is not known.

Germline V lookup: CDR1 SQVTM, CDR2 ANQGSEA. The CDR3 consists of 12 residues. Trimming at V came to 6 bases and at J to 4 bases, leaving 6 bases not matched to a gene. The sort gate was single viable CD3+CD4+CD8-CD45RO+ cells for memory CD4+ T cells. The assay was immunoSEQ multiplex PCR, and TCRdb's table has in-frame clones only and misses some. Among tens of thousands of clones listed, about 80% were seen once. The rearrangement links TRBV29-1 to TRBJ2-7, with TRBD1 matching 7 bases. Sequencing was done on a sample of memory CD4+ T cells from blood. The clonotype was recovered from an adult in good health and CMV-seropositive. In DNA, the CDR3 is TGCAGCGTGAGGGACAGCGAGTACGAGCAGTACGTC. Its protein product is CSVRDSEYEQYV.